These T cell receptor beta chains were read from a single sample in a study of regulatory T cells in long-lasting Graves disease. TCRdb processed the multiplex PCR reads anew with MiXCR; each CDR3 protein has one entry. Altogether approximately 440,000 distinct CDR3 sequences are present, about 16% being singletons, with the ten largest covering 9.5% to 15%. This sample also belongs to another study, concerning T cells in Graves' hyperthyroidism and ophthalmopathy.

Source: peripheral blood mononuclear cells (PBMCs), taken at new diagnosis, from a patient treated with antithyroid drugs. Receptors originate from a man between 35 and 55 years old with Graves disease. CDR3s include the opening cysteine and the closing phenylalanine or tryptophan. A D gene is named only where the DNA matches it firmly. Clone size is shown for a subset of rows, as once, few, many or a class of expanded clone.

>TRBV7-9|TRBJ2-3|TRBD1|few
CASSLPDRGGTDTQYF
TGTGCCAGCAGCTTACCGGACAGGGGCGGCACAGATACGCAGTATTTT
>TRBV9|TRBJ2-4|-|few
CASSVGRGALAKNIQYF
TGTGCCAGCAGCGTAGGTAGGGGCGCTTTAGCCAAAAACATTCAGTACTTC
>TRBV2|TRBJ2-1|-|many
CASGGEGGNEQFF
TGTGCCAGCGGGGGGGAAGGGGGCAATGAGCAGTTCTTC
>TRBV2|TRBJ2-1|-|many
CASILGEYNEQFF
TGTGCCAGCATCCTGGGCGAGTACAATGAGCAGTTCTTC
>TRBV27|TRBJ2-7|-|-
CASSLGYGYEQYF
TGTGCCAGCAGTTTAGGCTACGGCTACGAGCAGTACTTC
>TRBV4-1|TRBJ2-1|TRBD2|-
CASSQDFGSGGPYEQFF
TGCGCCAGCAGCCAAGACTTCGGGTCGGGAGGGCCGTATGAGCAGTTCTTC
>TRBV12-3/TRBV12-4|TRBJ2-7|TRBD1|many
CASRQGQDSYEQYF
TGTGCCAGCAGGCAGGGACAGGACTCCTACGAGCAGTACTTC
>TRBV20-1|TRBJ2-7|-|many
CSAALHGTFSYEQYF
TGCAGTGCTGCTCTACACGGAACTTTCTCCTACGAGCAGTACTTC
>TRBV28|TRBJ2-4|-|few
CASSYKSSPKNIQYF
TGTGCCAGCAGTTACAAGAGCAGCCCCAAAAACATTCAGTACTTC
>TRBV27|TRBJ2-1|-|many
CASRTGQTNEQFF
TGTGCCAGCAGGACCGGACAGACTAATGAGCAGTTCTTC
>TRBV19|TRBJ2-7|-|-
CASSMAGGSDEQYF
TGTGCCAGTAGTATGGCGGGTGGATCCGACGAGCAGTACTTC
>TRBV30|TRBJ2-1|TRBD2|few
CAWREGLGRYNEQFF
TGTGCCTGGAGGGAGGGACTAGGTCGCTACAATGAGCAGTTCTTC
>TRBV6-5|TRBJ1-1|-|many
CASSSPNTEAFF
TGTGCCAGCAGTTCACCAAACACTGAAGCTTTCTTT
>TRBV10-3|TRBJ1-5|-|many
CAISPGTLYNQPQHF
TGTGCCATCAGCCCCGGGACACTCTACAATCAGCCCCAGCATTTT
>TRBV20-1|TRBJ2-3|-|many
CSAPSPDTQYF
TGCAGTGCCCCCAGTCCAGATACGCAGTATTTT
>TRBV2|TRBJ2-3|-|-
CASSEAGVEDTQYF
TGTGCCAGCAGTGAAGCGGGAGTGGAAGATACGCAGTATTTT